This paragraph reports one T cell receptor beta chain. What antigen it recognizes has not been identified. It has no much larger one-base neighbor in the sample; base qualities were not kept. Receptor amplification or capture employed 5' RACE. Instrument used: Illumina HiSeq 2500. A second 7 to 11 cycle PCR used a sample-barcoded 5' primer and a J-beta primer mix. A unique molecular identifier was introduced onto each TCR beta cDNA molecule by a template-switch 5' adaptor carrying 12 random nucleotides. Each sample yielded at least 2.5 million CDR3-containing paired-end reads. All of the RNA was converted into first-strand cDNA using the Mint cDNA synthesis kit, with a TRBC-specific oligonucleotide serving as the primer. Following uracil-DNA glycosylase treatment, all cDNA underwent a first 18-cycle PCR with the universal primers M1SS and BC2_uni_R. The original pipeline was this. Normalization of each sample was performed by random selection of 1 million high-quality reads, each carrying a distinct molecular identifier. Instead of being binned into consensus sequences, reads with shared molecular identifiers were discarded. CDR3 identification, clonotype clustering and error correction used MiTCR with a Q25 quality threshold and the strictest error-elimination algorithm. A nonparametric unseen species model using Euler transformation provided a lower-bound estimate of total TCR beta diversity. The public reads were reanalyzed by TCRdb: fastp trimming at Q25, MiXCR alignment, in-frame beta chains only. Identical CDR3 proteins give one entry, which carries the most common genes and DNA. For this entry, the V and J calls and clone size follow TCRdb and not the study's own pipeline. Recorded for this sample are about 800,000 distinct CDR3 sequences; roughly 25% of them occurred a single time. The top ten hold more than 3% of the sample.

This record comes from a study of blood T cells in healthy people across ages (dated by TCRdb to the mid-2010s). Study-level background: Template switching captured roughly one uniquely barcoded TCR beta cDNA molecule per two T cells in model experiments. Using deep sequencing normalized with unique cDNA molecular identifiers, the study measured how TCR beta repertoire diversity changes with age. The study analyzed two additional independent replicas of 1 million unique cDNA reads from the same blood draw for two donors, one aged 18 to 29 and one aged 80 or older. The donors were divided into four age groups: young (average approximately 16 years), middle-aged (approximately 41), aged (around 59) and long-lived (82). Results and caveats for the whole study, not just this receptor: As age increased, observed TCR beta diversity per million T cells dropped in a roughly linear way, and a significant reduction was already evident by age 40. The long-lived group showed more naive CD4+ T cells, fewer expanded clones and increased TCR diversity than the aged group, suggesting age selection. A strong correlation was found between observed TCR beta diversity and the percentage of naive T cells measured by flow cytometry. Estimates of total diversity from one million sequenced T cells were regarded as lower bounds and underestimates. Because profiling used bulk unsorted PBMCs, naive and antigen-experienced compartments could not be compared conclusively. The CMV infection status of donors was not known, potentially confounding age-related changes in expanded clonotypes.

The approximately 39 donors, aged about 6 to 95 years, were systemically healthy Caucasian individuals from Russia. Each donor gave ten milliliters of peripheral blood, drawn into EDTA-treated Vacutainer tubes. Ficoll-Paque density-gradient centrifugation was used to isolate PBMCs, with at least 7 million per sample. Trizol reagent was used to extract total RNA from PBMCs, with at least 5.5 micrograms per sample. The percentages of naive CD45RAhigh/CD27high T cells were determined by flow cytometry on a PBMC aliquot from every donor. Per the germline V gene (reference sequence), SEHNR is the CDR1 and FQNEAQ is the CDR2. The cysteine opens and the phenylalanine closes a CDR3 of 14 amino acids. The kept DNA is CDR3 alone, 42 bases in frame from the first base. Trimming takes 3 bases from V and 1 base from J, and the germline ends sit 9 bases apart. The sample was also linked to a second study, of T cells of mothers and their children. Per that second paper: Nine systemically healthy Caucasian individuals served as donors, namely three mothers together with their six children. cDNA synthesis consumed the entire amount of extracted RNA, loaded at around 1.5 ug RNA in each 15 ul reaction. In the second PCR, sample barcodes and 2-4 random nucleotides were introduced via the M1S primer. Over 9.5 million TCR beta CDR3 reads were obtained for each mother, and 2.5 million to 3 million reads were obtained for each child. Thymic selection similarly shapes TCR recombination output in related and unrelated pairs, with minor effect from inherited differences. Related mother-child pairs always showed normalized repertoire overlap that was slightly higher than in unrelated mother-child pairs, though the difference was never significant. With a sensitivity of approximately 100 clones per million clonotypes, no persistent microchimeric T cell clones were detected. To look for features that set related mother-child pairs apart from unrelated individuals, the researchers ran deep NGS to compare the TCR beta repertoires of mothers and children. On average, the children were roughly 11 +/- 4 years old, while the mothers were about 37 +/- 4 years old. After adapter ligation with NEBNext reagents, the libraries were sequenced on Illumina HiSeq 2000 with 100+100 nt paired-end reads. To prevent cross-contamination, the mother and child libraries were prepared a month apart and were sequenced in separate runs. For each donor, somewhere between roughly 500,000 and 2,300,000 distinct TCR beta clonotypes were identified. Naive TCR beta clonotypes were estimated from low-frequency clonotypes matched to each donor's FACS-determined naive share, without sorting.

Recombination connected TRBV7-9 to TRBJ2-5; the D gene cannot be named for sure. This receptor was identified in a boy aged 5 to 17 in good health. Sample: blood. The sequenced DNA is TGTGCCAGCAGCTTTGCGGCAGTCCAAGAGACCCAGTACTTC. This translates into CASSFAAVQETQYF. Beyond the CDR3, the reference TRBV7-9 and TRBJ2-5 genes provide the residues; the full variable domain reads: DTGVSQNPRHKITKRGQNVTFRCDPISEHNRLYWYRQTLGQGPEFLTYFQNEAQLEKSRLLSDRFSAERPKGSFSTLEIQRTEQGDSAMYLCASSFAAVQETQYFGPGTRLLVL.